This T cell receptor (beta chain) is from a study of control samples from healthy donors and cancer patients. The germline gives CDR1 MGHDK, CDR2 SYGVNS. The CDR3 has 13 residues. The V and J ends lost 2 bases and 5 bases respectively, with 9 bases between them. Generated by immunoSEQ multiplex PCR, the TCRdb table keeps only in-frame clones and is missing some. This sample has more than 80,000 clones; more than 85% occur once, and the top ten carry less than 10%. This TCR derives from a man aged 18 to 35 in good health. This chain uses TRBV25-1 with TRBJ1-1; D may be TRBD1 (6 bases). Sequenced sample: blood. DNA for the CDR3: TGTGCCAGCAGTGAAGCCAGGGGAACTGAAGCTTTCTTT. It codes for CASSEARGTEAFF.